This TCR beta chain was documented in a study of identifying expanded T cells in peripheral blood. Overall study results and limits: Over about two and four weeks, about 16 and 20 clones changed, versus around 1.3 between replicates. Clone count variance between approximately 2-week samples rose with total template count.

No infections or other immune events were documented during collection. A remark on this clone: The antigen remains undetermined.

The method was immunoSEQ multiplex PCR; TCRdb's version includes in-frame clones alone and lacks a portion of them. Found here are 50,000 to 65,000 clones, roughly nine tenths of them singletons; the top ten hold 3.6%. In germline, CDR1 is LNHNV, CDR2 YYDKDF (reference sequence). The CDR3 is 15 residues long. Between the trimmed V and J ends, which lost 0 bases and 0 bases, there was a span of 9 bases. The sequenced sample consisted of blood. V gene TRBV15 combines with J gene TRBJ2-7; D perhaps matches TRBD1 (5 bases). The receptor comes from a person aged 18 to 75 in good health. The CDR3, as DNA: TGTGCCACCAGCAGAGATCAGGGCTCCTCCTACGAGCAGTACTTC. This sequence encodes CATSRDQGSSYEQYF.